This T cell receptor (beta chain) was recorded in a study of CD8 T cells in Susac syndrome. Across the whole study: At the time of blood draw, patients with Susac syndrome were therapy-naive, receiving corticosteroids, or receiving intravenous immunoglobulin alone.

As for this clonotype: Its antigen remains unknown.

Reverse transcription of roughly 0.45 to 1 ug RNA was carried out with random hexamers. MiXCR, run by TCRdb on the immunoSEQ multiplex PCR reads, gives a single entry per CDR3 protein. Here the sample spans 80,000 or so distinct CDR3 sequences, approximately 93% being singletons. The CDR3 length is 15 residues. V shed 7 bases and J 5 bases; nucleotides not matched to a gene: 13. In Susac syndrome patients, recently defined diagnostic criteria for definite or probable disease were met. Negative magnetic isolation gave CD8+ and CD4+ cells; FACS enriched CD8+ TEMRA. Whole-study findings and limits: The peak of CD8+ clonal expansion in Susac was seen in TEMRA cells and active patients.

This clonotype was sampled from a human donor with Susac syndrome. The sequenced sample consisted of CD8+ T cells from PBMCs. This chain links TRBV12-3 or TRBV12-4 with TRBJ1-1; 7 positions match TRBD1. Here the CDR3 DNA reads TGTGCCAGCACCCCGGACAGGACCTCTAGGACTGAAGCTTTCTTT. Its protein product is CASTPDRTSRTEAFF.